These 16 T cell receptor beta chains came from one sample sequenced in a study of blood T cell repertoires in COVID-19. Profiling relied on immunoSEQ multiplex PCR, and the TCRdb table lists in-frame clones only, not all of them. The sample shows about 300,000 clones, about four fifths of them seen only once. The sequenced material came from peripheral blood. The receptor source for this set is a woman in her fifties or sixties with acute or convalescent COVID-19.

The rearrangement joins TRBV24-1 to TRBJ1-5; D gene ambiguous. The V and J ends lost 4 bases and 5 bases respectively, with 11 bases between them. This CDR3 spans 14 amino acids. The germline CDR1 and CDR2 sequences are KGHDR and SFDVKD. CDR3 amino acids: CATSDPTTDQPQHF. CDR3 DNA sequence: TGTGCCACCAGTGACCCGACAACCGATCAGCCCCAGCATTTT.

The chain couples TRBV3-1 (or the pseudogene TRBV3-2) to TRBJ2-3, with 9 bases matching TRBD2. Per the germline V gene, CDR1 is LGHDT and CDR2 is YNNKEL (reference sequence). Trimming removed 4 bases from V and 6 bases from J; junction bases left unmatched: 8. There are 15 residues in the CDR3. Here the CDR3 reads CASSLLAGLWDTQYF. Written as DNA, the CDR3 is TGTGCCAGCAGCCTGCTAGCGGGACTTTGGGATACGCAGTATTTT.

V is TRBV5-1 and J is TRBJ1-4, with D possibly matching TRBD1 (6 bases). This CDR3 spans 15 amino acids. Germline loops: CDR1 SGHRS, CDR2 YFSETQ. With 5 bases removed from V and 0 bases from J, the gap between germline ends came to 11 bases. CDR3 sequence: CASRTDSSTNEKLFF. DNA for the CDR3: TGCGCCAGCAGAACGGACAGCTCAACTAATGAAAAACTGTTTTTT.

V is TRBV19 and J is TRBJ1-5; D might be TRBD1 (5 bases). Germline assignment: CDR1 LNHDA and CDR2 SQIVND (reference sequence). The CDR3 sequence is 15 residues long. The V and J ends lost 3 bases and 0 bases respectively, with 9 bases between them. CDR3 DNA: TGTGCCAGTAGTATGGGGCAGGCTAGCAATCAGCCCCAGCATTTT. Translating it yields CASSMGQASNQPQHF. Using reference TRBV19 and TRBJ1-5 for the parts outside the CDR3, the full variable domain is DGGITQSPKYLFRKEGQNVTLSCEQNLNHDAMYWYRQDPGQGLRLIYYSQIVNDFQKGDIAEGYSVSREKKESFPLTVTSAQKNPTAFYLCASSMGQASNQPQHFGDGTRLSIL.

This CDR3 reads CASREQSLMNTEAFF. The CDR3 nucleotides read TGTGCCAGCAGAGAACAGAGCCTCATGAACACTGAAGCTTTCTTT. The chain combines TRBV5-4 with TRBJ1-1, with D hard to call. Trimming removed 5 bases at V and 0 bases at J, with 14 bases between. This CDR3 is 15 amino acids long. CDR1 and CDR2 from the germline V gene are SGHNT and YYREEE (reference sequence).

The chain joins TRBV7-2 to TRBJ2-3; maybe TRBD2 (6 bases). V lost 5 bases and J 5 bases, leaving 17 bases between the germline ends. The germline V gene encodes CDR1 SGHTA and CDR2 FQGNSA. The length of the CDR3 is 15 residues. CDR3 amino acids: CASSPQPGAEDTQYF. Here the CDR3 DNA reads TGTGCCAGCAGCCCCCAGCCGGGAGCTGAAGATACGCAGTATTTT.

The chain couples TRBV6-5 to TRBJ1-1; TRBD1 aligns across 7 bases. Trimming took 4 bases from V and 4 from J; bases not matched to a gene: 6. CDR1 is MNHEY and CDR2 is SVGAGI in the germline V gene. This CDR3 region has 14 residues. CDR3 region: CASSFLSGGTEAFF. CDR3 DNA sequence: TGTGCCAGCAGTTTCCTATCAGGGGGCACTGAAGCTTTCTTT.

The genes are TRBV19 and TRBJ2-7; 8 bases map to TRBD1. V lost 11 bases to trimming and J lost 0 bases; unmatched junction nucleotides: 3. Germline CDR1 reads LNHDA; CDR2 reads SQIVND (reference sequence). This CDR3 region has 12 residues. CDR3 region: CAAGTGSYEQYF. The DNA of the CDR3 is TGTGCCGCCGGGACAGGCTCCTACGAGCAGTACTTC.

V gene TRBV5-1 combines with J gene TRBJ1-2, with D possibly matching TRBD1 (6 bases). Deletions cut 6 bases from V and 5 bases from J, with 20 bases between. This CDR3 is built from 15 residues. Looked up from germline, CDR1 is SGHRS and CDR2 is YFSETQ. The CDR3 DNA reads TGCGCCAGCAAACCGACAGGAGGTGATTCATATGGCTACACCTTC. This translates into CASKPTGGDSYGYTF.

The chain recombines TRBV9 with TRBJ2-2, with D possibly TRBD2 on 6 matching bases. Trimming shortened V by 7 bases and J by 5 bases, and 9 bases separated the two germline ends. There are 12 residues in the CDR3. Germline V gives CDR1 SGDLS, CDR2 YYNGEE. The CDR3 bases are TGTGCCAGCGGGACTGCAACCGGGGAGCTGTTTTTT. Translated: CASGTATGELFF.

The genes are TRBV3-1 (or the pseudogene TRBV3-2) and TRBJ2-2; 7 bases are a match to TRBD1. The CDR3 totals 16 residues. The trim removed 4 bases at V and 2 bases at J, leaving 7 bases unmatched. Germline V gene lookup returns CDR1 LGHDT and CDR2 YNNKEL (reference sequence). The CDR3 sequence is CASSRLQGTNTGELFF. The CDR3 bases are TGTGCCAGCAGCCGCTTACAGGGGACAAACACCGGGGAGCTGTTTTTT.

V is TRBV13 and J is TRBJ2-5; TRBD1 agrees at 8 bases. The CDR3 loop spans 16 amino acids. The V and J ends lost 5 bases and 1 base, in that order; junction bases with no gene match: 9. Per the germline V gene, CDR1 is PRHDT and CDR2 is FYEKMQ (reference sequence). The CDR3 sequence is CASSPRTGMAQETQYF. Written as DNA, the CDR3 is TGTGCCAGCAGCCCGCGGACAGGGATGGCCCAAGAGACCCAGTACTTC.

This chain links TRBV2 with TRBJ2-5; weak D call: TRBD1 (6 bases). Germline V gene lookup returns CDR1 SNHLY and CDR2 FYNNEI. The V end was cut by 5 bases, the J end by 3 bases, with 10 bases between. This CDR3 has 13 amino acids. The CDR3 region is CASSYRQEETQYF. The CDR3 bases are TGTGCCAGCAGTTATCGACAGGAAGAGACCCAGTACTTC.

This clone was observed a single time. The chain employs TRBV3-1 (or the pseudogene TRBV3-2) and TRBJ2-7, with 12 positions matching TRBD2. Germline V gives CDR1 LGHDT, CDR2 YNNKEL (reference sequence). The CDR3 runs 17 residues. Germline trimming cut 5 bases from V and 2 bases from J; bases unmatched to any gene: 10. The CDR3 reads CASSSTSGRPGAYEQYF. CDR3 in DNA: TGTGCCAGCAGCTCCACTAGCGGGAGGCCCGGGGCCTACGAGCAGTACTTC.

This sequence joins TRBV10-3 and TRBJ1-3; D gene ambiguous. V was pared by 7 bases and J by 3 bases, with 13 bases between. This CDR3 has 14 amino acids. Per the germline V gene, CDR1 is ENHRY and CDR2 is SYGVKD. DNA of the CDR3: TGTGCCATCATTCCTGACTTGGTTGGAAACACCATATATTTT. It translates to CAIIPDLVGNTIYF.

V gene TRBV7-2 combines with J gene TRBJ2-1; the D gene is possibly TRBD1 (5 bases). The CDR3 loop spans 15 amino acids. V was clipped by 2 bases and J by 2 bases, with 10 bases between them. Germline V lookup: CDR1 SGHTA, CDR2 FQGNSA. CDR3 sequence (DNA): TGTGCCAGCAGCTTATTCCAGGGCCCCTACAATGAGCAGTTCTTC. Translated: CASSLFQGPYNEQFF.